These T cell receptor beta chains were read from a single sample in a study of regulatory T cells in long-lasting Graves disease. TCRdb analysed the multiplex PCR reads with MiXCR anew, one entry per CDR3 protein. The sample lists 680,000 or so distinct CDR3 sequences, 16% occurring once. The same data also contributed to another study, on T cells in Graves' hyperthyroidism and ophthalmopathy.

This material consisted of peripheral blood mononuclear cells (PBMCs), taken at new diagnosis, from a patient treated with antithyroid drugs. Receptors were obtained from a woman aged 25 to 45 with Graves disease. Each CDR3 is given with its conserved first and last residue. Fields, in order: CDR3 DNA, CDR3 protein, clone size, D gene, J gene, V gene. D genes are given only for firm matches. Clone size is shown for a subset of rows, as once, few, many or a class of expanded clone.

TGCAGTGCTAGGATGGTGGCGGGAATCTACGAGCAGTACTTC	CSARMVAGIYEQYF	-	-	TRBJ2-7	TRBV20-1
TGCAGTGCTACGAACTACGAGCAGTACTTC	CSATNYEQYF	many	-	TRBJ2-7	TRBV20-1
TGTGCCAGTCGGACCGGGACAGGGACTAATGAGCAGTTCTTC	CASRTGTGTNEQFF	many	TRBD1	TRBJ2-1	TRBV2
TGTGCCAGCAGTGCTTCTCCGAACACTGAAGCTTTCTTT	CASSASPNTEAFF	many	-	TRBJ1-1	TRBV6-1
TGTGCCAGCAGTTCTCATTCCGGGACCCATTACAATGAGCAGTTCTTC	CASSSHSGTHYNEQFF	many	-	TRBJ2-1	TRBV28
TGTGCCAGCAGCACAGGGGCTTTGAACACTGAAGCTTTCTTT	CASSTGALNTEAFF	many	TRBD1	TRBJ1-1	TRBV9
TGTGCCAGCAGCCGAAGAACAGGGAGCACCGGGGAGCTGTTTTTT	CASSRRTGSTGELFF	-	-	TRBJ2-2	TRBV3-1
TGTGCCAGCAGCCATCCCTACGGACTAAAGGAGACCCAGTACTTC	CASSHPYGLKETQYF	-	-	TRBJ2-5	TRBV5-8
TGCAGTGCTAGAGACTTACTAGCGGACTATACTACTTTCTACGAGCAGTACTTC	CSARDLLADYTTFYEQYF	few	TRBD2	TRBJ2-7	TRBV20-1
TGTGCCAGTAGTATCAGACTAGCGGGAGGGCCCGAGACAGCCGGGGAGCTGTTTTTT	CASSIRLAGGPETAGELFF	-	TRBD2	TRBJ2-2	TRBV19
TGTGCCACCAGCAGAGACAGGAGCTCTGGAAACACCATATATTTT	CATSRDRSSGNTIYF	many	-	TRBJ1-3	TRBV15
TGTGCCTGGGGACAGGGGGTCGCCACCGGGGAGCTGTTTTTT	CAWGQGVATGELFF	few	TRBD1	TRBJ2-2	TRBV30
TGTGCCAGCAGCTTAATTCACTACCGTTCCCAAGAGACCCAGTACTTC	CASSLIHYRSQETQYF	-	-	TRBJ2-5	TRBV7-2
TGTGCCAGTACCCTACCCGGGACAGGGGGCACTGAGCAGTTCTTC	CASTLPGTGGTEQFF	few	TRBD1	TRBJ2-1	TRBV19
TGCAGTGCGATGACGAATGGAAACACCATATATTTT	CSAMTNGNTIYF	-	-	TRBJ1-3	TRBV20-1
TGTGCCAGCAGCACGAATGACCGTAATGAGCAGTTCTTC	CASSTNDRNEQFF	-	-	TRBJ2-1	TRBV9
TGTGCCAGTAGTAAATTACTAGCGGTGAAAATCACCGGGGAGCTGTTTTTT	CASSKLLAVKITGELFF	-	TRBD2	TRBJ2-2	TRBV19
TGTGCCACCTCAGAGGGGGCGCATGGCTACACCTTC	CATSEGAHGYTF	-	TRBD1	TRBJ1-2	TRBV19
TGTGCCAGCAGCTTGGGCGGGTTCCCCTACAATGAGCAGTTCTTC	CASSLGGFPYNEQFF	many	-	TRBJ2-1	TRBV7-2
TGTGCCAGCTCACCGGACAGGGTGTACACCGGGGAGCTGTTTTTT	CASSPDRVYTGELFF	few	TRBD1	TRBJ2-2	TRBV18
TGTGCCAGCAGTGAAAAGGGGCGGGAACGCCCAGATACGCAGTATTTT	CASSEKGRERPDTQYF	-	-	TRBJ2-3	TRBV6-2/TRBV6-3
TGTGCCTGGAGCCTCACTGCGGGGCAGCCCCAGCATTTT	CAWSLTAGQPQHF	few	-	TRBJ1-5	TRBV30
TGTGCCAGCAGCGGAGGGGCCCGGGATACGCAGTATTTT	CASSGGARDTQYF	-	-	TRBJ2-3	TRBV7-3
TGTGCCAGCAGCTCCGATCCGGGACAGGGGACTGGGGCCAACGTCCTGACTTTC	CASSSDPGQGTGANVLTF	-	TRBD1	TRBJ2-6	TRBV11-2
TGCGCCAGCAGCTTGGAAGGTGTTAGCAATCAGCCCCAGCATTTT	CASSLEGVSNQPQHF	few	-	TRBJ1-5	TRBV5-1
TGTGCCTGGAGTGTAAGGGGTCACCACTCTGGGGCCAACGTCCTGACTTTC	CAWSVRGHHSGANVLTF	many	-	TRBJ2-6	TRBV30
TGTGCCAGCAGTTTTACCACTAGCGGGAGAACCCATGAGCAGTTCTTC	CASSFTTSGRTHEQFF	many	TRBD2	TRBJ2-1	TRBV28
TGTGCCATCAGTGAGTCACAGGGGAATAATTCACCCCTCCACTTT	CAISESQGNNSPLHF	-	TRBD1	TRBJ1-6	TRBV10-3
TGTGCCTGGAGTGGAGGGTTAGCGGTTCGAAACACCATATATTTT	CAWSGGLAVRNTIYF	few	-	TRBJ1-3	TRBV30
TGTGCCAGCAGCCAAGCGATTGGAGCGGGAGGGCTAGGGGAGCAGTACTTC	CASSQAIGAGGLGEQYF	-	TRBD2	TRBJ2-7	TRBV3-1
TGTGCCAGCAGCCAAGGGCCGTTGATCGGTGGAAACACCATATATTTT	CASSQGPLIGGNTIYF	-	-	TRBJ1-3	TRBV3-1
TGTGCCAGCAGTTTCCAGGGTGGGGACACTGAAGCTTTCTTT	CASSFQGGDTEAFF	many	-	TRBJ1-1	TRBV28
TGTGCCAGCAGTTTCACCCCCTACGAGCAGTACTTC	CASSFTPYEQYF	-	-	TRBJ2-7	TRBV28
TGTGCCAGCAGTTTCTCTCCGGGGGGGCCTCGATCGGGAGATCAGCCCCAGCATTTT	CASSFSPGGPRSGDQPQHF	many	-	TRBJ1-5	TRBV28
TGCAGTGCTAGAGATGTGAGGACTGAAGCTTTCTTT	CSARDVRTEAFF	-	-	TRBJ1-1	TRBV20-1
TGTGCCAGCAGCGTAGCCACAGGGCACGGCTACACCTTC	CASSVATGHGYTF	many	-	TRBJ1-2	TRBV9
TGTGCCAGCAGTTCTACGGGACGGGTGATGAACACCGGGGAGCTGTTTTTT	CASSSTGRVMNTGELFF	-	-	TRBJ2-2	TRBV28
TGTGCCAGCAGTTACTCCGTGGATGCTTCGGATACGCAGTATTTT	CASSYSVDASDTQYF	-	-	TRBJ2-3	TRBV2
TGTGCCTCCTCCCTGGGGGTCGGGCAAGAGACCCAGTACTTC	CASSLGVGQETQYF	few	-	TRBJ2-5	TRBV30
TGTGCCTGGCGGGACAGTAACTATGGCTACACCTTC	CAWRDSNYGYTF	many	TRBD1	TRBJ1-2	TRBV30
TGTGCCAGCAGCCAGGGACTAGTACGGGGCACAGATACGCAGTATTTT	CASSQGLVRGTDTQYF	-	TRBD2	TRBJ2-3	TRBV9
TGTGCCACCAGTGCGGGGTCTGGCTACACCTTC	CATSAGSGYTF	few	-	TRBJ1-2	TRBV24-1
TGCAGTGCGGCCGAACAGGGCTATAATTCACCCCTCCACTTT	CSAAEQGYNSPLHF	few	-	TRBJ1-6	TRBV20-1
TGTGCCAGCTCACCACCGCTCGGACAGGGGGCGATCGAGCAGTACTTC	CASSPPLGQGAIEQYF	-	TRBD1	TRBJ2-7	TRBV18
TGCAGTGCTAGAGGGGGGCCTCCGGGACTAGCGGGAGGCTACGAGCAGTACTTC	CSARGGPPGLAGGYEQYF	many	TRBD2	TRBJ2-7	TRBV20-1
TGTGCCAGCGGCGGGGGGGTCCTCTACGAGCAGTACTTC	CASGGGVLYEQYF	many	TRBD2	TRBJ2-7	TRBV28
TGTGCCAGCAGTTTAGAGATCGGGGAGCTGTTTTTT	CASSLEIGELFF	many	-	TRBJ2-2	TRBV28
TGCAGTGCTAGACCGATCTCGAGCGGGAGACCCCTACCACACCTTGGGCAGTACTTC	CSARPISSGRPLPHLGQYF	-	TRBD2	TRBJ2-7	TRBV20-1
TGTGCCAGCAGCGTAGCGGTCAGGGTGAGCTCTGGGGCCAACGTCCTGACTTTC	CASSVAVRVSSGANVLTF	few	-	TRBJ2-6	TRBV9
TGCGCCAGCAGCAACCCGAGCGGGACAGGTTCCACTGAGCAGTTCTTC	CASSNPSGTGSTEQFF	-	-	TRBJ2-1	TRBV5-1
TGCGCCAGCAGCCTATTGCCGCATGGGACTGGAAACACCATATATTTT	CASSLLPHGTGNTIYF	-	-	TRBJ1-3	TRBV5-1
TGCGCCAGCAGCCCCTTGACTAGCGGGAGGGGTTTTAGCGCAGATACGCAGTATTTT	CASSPLTSGRGFSADTQYF	few	TRBD2	TRBJ2-3	TRBV10-2
TGTGCCAGCAGGACTAGCGGGAGCTCCTACAATGAGCAGTTCTTC	CASRTSGSSYNEQFF	many	TRBD2	TRBJ2-1	TRBV6-2/TRBV6-3
TGTGCCACCAGCAGGAAAGGGCCCTCTGGAAACACCATATATTTT	CATSRKGPSGNTIYF	many	-	TRBJ1-3	TRBV15
TGTGCCAGCAGTGAATTGGTGACTAGCGGTAAAGAGACCCAGTACTTC	CASSELVTSGKETQYF	-	TRBD2	TRBJ2-5	TRBV25-1
TGTGCCAGTAGTACGGAACACGGGCAGCCCCAGCATTTT	CASSTEHGQPQHF	few	-	TRBJ1-5	TRBV19
TGCGCCAGCAGCTTAACAGGGCCCCGGGGCTACACCTTC	CASSLTGPRGYTF	few	-	TRBJ1-2	TRBV5-1